Sequencing of this T cell receptor beta chain was carried out in a study of blood T cells in healthy people across ages. Isolation yielded PBMCs, at least 7 million per sample, in every case. No fewer than 5.5 micrograms of total RNA were isolated from every sample. A remark on this clonotype: Its target is not known. The junction and the germline gene differ at one end; a read error may be behind it.

Together with a sample-barcoded 5' primer, a J-beta primer mix was included in a second PCR lasting about 7 to 12 cycles. Unique molecular identifiers of 12 random nucleotides labeled each cDNA. TCRdb called the 5' RACE reads again in MiXCR, with one record for every CDR3 protein. The sample includes fewer than 750,000 distinct CDR3 sequences, more than 45% of them seen just once. The V gene's germline CDR1 is SGHTA and CDR2 FQGNSA. The CDR3 has 15 amino acids. Regarding the study as a whole: The diversity estimates, figures obtained from one million T cells, were considered underestimates.

What was sequenced was blood. This chain joins TRBV7-2 and TRBJ1-1; unclear D gene. This TCR was recovered from an elderly man in good health. The CDR3 DNA follows: TGTGCCAGCAGCGTAAGAACGCAGATGAACACCGAAGCTTTCTTT. Translation gives CASSVRTQMNTEAFF.